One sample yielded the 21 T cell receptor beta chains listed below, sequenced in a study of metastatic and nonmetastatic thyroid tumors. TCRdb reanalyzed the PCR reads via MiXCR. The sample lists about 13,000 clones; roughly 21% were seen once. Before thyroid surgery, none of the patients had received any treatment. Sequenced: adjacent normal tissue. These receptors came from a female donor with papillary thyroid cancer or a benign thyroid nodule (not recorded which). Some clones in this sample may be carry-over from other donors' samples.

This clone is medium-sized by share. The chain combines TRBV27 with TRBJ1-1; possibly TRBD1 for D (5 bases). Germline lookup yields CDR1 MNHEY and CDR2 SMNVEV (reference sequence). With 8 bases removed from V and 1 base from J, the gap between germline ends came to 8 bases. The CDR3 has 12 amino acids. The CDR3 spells CASRRGNTEAFF. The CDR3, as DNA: TGTGCCAGCCGAAGGGGGAACACTGAAGCTTTCTTT.

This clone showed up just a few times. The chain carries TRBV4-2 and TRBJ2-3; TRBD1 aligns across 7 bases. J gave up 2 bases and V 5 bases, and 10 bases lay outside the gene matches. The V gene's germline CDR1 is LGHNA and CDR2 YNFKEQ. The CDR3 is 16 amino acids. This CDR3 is CASSTRQGTHTDTQYF. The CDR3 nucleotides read TGTGCCAGCAGCACACGACAGGGAACACACACAGATACGCAGTATTTT.

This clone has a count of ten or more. CDR3 loop: CASFDRVGEQFF. CDR3 coding DNA: TGTGCCAGTTTCGACAGGGTGGGTGAGCAGTTCTTC. The chain uses TRBV19 and TRBJ2-1, with 7 bases lining up with TRBD1. CDR1 is LNHDA, CDR2 SQIVND, per germline (reference sequence). J gave up 9 bases and V 8 bases, and 7 bases lay outside the gene matches. The CDR3 loop spans 12 amino acids.

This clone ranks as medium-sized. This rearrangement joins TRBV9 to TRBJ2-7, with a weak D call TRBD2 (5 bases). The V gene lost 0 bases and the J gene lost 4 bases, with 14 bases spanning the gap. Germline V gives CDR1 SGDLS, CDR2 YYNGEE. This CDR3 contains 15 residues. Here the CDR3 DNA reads TGTGCCAGCAGCGTAGATGGTGGGAGTAATTACGAGCAGTACTTC. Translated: CASSVDGGSNYEQYF.

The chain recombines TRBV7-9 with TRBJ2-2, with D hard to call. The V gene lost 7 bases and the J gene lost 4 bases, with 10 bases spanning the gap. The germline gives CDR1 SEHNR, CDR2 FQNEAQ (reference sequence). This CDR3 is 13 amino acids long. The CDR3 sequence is CASILSPTGELFF. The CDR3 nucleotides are TGTGCCAGCATCTTGTCCCCCACCGGGGAGCTGTTTTTT.

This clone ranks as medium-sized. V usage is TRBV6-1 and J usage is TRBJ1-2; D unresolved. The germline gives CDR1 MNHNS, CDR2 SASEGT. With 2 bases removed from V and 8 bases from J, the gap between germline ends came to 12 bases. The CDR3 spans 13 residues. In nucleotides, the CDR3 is TGTGCCAGCAGTGAAAGGGAGTTGAGGGGCTACACCTTC. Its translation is CASSERELRGYTF.

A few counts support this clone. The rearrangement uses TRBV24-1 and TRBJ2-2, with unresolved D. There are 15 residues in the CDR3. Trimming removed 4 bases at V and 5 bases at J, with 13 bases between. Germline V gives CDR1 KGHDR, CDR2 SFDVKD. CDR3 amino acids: CATSDHGRRTGELFF. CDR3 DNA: TGTGCCACCAGTGACCACGGACGACGTACCGGGGAGCTGTTTTTT.

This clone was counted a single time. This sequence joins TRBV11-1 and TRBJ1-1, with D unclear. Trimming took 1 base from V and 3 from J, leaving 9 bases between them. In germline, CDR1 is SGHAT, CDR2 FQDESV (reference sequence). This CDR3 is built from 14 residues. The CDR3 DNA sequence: TGTGCCAGCAGCTTAGATTTGGAGGACACTGAAGCTTTCTTT. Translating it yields CASSLDLEDTEAFF.

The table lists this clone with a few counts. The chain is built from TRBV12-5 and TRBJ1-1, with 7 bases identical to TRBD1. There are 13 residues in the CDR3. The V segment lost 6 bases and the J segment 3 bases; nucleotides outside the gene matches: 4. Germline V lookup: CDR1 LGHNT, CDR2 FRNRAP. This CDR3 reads CASGWDSHTEAFF. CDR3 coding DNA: TGTGCTAGTGGCTGGGACAGTCACACTGAAGCTTTCTTT.

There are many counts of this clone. CDR3 sequence reads: CASSLSGTSGRNGNIQYF. CDR3 nucleotide sequence: TGTGCCAGCAGCTTGAGCGGGACTAGCGGGAGGAATGGAAACATTCAGTACTTC. The chain recombines TRBV5-6 with TRBJ2-4; 15 positions agree with TRBD2. V lost 1 base, J lost 6 bases, and 8 bases stayed unmatched. The CDR3 has 18 amino acids. Germline V gene sequence: CDR1 SGHDT, CDR2 YYEEEE.

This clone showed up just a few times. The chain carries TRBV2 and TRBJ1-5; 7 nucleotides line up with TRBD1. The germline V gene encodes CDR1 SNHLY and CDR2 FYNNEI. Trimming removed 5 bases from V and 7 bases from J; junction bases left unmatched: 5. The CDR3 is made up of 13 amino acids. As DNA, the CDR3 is TGTGCCAGCAGTCAGGGGGAGGGACAGCCCCAGCATTTT. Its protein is CASSQGEGQPQHF.

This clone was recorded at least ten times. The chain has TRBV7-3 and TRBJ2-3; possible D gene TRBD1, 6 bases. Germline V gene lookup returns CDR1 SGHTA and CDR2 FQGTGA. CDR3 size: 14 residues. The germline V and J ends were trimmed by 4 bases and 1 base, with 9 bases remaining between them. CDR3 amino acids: CASSSGVRTDTQYF. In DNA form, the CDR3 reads TGTGCCAGCAGCTCAGGGGTGCGCACAGATACGCAGTATTTT.

The CDR3 bases are TGTGCCAGCTCCCCCGTCGGGGGCGGGTCACCCCTCCACTTT. Its translation: CASSPVGGGSPLHF. The V gene is TRBV18, the J gene TRBJ1-6; D is possibly TRBD1 (6 bases). The length of the CDR3 is 14 residues. Trimming took off 6 bases at V and 10 bases at J, with 16 bases between the two ends. Germline V gene sequence: CDR1 KGHSH, CDR2 LQKENI. The full variable domain, completed using reference TRBV18 and TRBJ1-6, is NAGVMQNPRHLVRRRGQEARLRCSPMKGHSHVYWYRQLPEEGLKFMVYLQKENIIDESGMPKERFSAEFPKEGPSILRIQQVVRGDSAAYFCASSPVGGGSPLHFGNGTRLTVT.

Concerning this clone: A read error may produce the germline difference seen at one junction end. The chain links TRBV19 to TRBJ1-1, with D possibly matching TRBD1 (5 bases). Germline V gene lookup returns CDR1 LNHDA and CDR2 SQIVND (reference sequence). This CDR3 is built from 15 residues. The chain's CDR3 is CACSIGGLYGTEAFF. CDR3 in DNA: TGTGCCTGTAGTATCGGGGGATTGTATGGCACTGAAGCTTTCTTT.

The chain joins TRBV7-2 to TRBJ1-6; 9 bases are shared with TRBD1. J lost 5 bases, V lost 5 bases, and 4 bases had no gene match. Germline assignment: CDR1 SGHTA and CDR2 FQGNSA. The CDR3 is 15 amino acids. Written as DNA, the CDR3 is TGTGCCAGCAGCCCACGGGACAGGGATAATTCACCCCTCCACTTT. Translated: CASSPRDRDNSPLHF.

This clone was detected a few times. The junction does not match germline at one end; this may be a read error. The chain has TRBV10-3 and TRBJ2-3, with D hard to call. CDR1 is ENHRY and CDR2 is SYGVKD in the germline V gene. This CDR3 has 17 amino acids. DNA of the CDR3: TGTGCCATCAGTGAGTCGTTGAGGAGCTGTGTCACATATACGCAGTATTTT. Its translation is CAISESLRSCVTYTQYF.

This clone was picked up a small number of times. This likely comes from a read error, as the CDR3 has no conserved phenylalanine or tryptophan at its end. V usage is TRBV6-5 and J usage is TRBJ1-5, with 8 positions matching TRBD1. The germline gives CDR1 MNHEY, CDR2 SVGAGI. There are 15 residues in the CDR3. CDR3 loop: CAISYSTGEDQPQHL. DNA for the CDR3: TGTGCCATCAGTTACTCGACAGGGGAGGATCAGCCCCAGCATCTT.

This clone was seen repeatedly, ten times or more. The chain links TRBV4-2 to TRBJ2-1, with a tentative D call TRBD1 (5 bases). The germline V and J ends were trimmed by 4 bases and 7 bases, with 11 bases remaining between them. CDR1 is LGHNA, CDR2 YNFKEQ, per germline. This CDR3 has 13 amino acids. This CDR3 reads CASSPRDGNEQFF. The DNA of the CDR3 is TGTGCCAGCAGCCCCAGGGATGGGAATGAGCAGTTCTTC.

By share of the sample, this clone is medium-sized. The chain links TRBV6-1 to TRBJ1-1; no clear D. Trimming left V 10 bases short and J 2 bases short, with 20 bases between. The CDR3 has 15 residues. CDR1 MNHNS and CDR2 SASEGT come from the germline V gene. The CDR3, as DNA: TGTGCCACCGATCCGACGGGAGGAAGTAACACTGAAGCTTTCTTT. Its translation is CATDPTGGSNTEAFF.

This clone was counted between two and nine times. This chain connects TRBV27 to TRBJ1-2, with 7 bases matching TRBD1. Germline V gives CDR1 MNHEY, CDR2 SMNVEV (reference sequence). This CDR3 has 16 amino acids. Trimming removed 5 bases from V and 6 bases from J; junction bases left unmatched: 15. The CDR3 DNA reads TGTGCCAGCAGTGATCGGGGACAGACCGCTAGGAATGGCTACACCTTC. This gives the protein CASSDRGQTARNGYTF.

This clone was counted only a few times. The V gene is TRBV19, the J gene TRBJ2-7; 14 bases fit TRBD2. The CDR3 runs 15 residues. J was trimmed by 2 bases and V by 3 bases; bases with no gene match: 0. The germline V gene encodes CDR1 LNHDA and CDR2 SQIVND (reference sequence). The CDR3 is CASSMTSGRAYEQYF. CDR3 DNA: TGTGCCAGTAGTATGACTAGCGGGAGGGCCTACGAGCAGTACTTC.